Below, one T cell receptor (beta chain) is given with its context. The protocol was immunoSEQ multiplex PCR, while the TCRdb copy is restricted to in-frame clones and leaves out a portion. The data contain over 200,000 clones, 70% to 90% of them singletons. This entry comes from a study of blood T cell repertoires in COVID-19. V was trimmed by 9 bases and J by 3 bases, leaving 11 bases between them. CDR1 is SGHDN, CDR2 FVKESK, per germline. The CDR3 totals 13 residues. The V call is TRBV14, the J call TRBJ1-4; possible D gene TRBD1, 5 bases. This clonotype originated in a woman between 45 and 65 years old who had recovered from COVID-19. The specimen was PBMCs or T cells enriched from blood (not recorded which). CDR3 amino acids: CASAGTSNEKLFF. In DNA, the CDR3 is TGTGCCAGTGCGGGGACCTCTAATGAAAAACTGTTTTTT. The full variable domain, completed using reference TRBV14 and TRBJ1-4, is EAGVTQFPSHSVIEKGQTVTLRCDPISGHDNLYWYRRVMGKEIKFLLHFVKESKQDESGMPNNRFLAERTGGTYSTLKVQPAELEDSGVYFCASAGTSNEKLFFGSGTQLSVL.